Below are 7 T cell receptor beta chains sequenced from a single sample in a study of blood T cell repertoires in COVID-19. TCRdb's copy holds only in-frame clones and misses some; the assay was immunoSEQ multiplex PCR. Among approximately 80,000 clones, 60% to 75% were seen once, and the ten largest hold around 5.8%. Sequenced: peripheral blood. These receptors all come from a man over 45 with active or convalescent COVID-19.

The genes are TRBV4-3 and TRBJ1-3, with D perhaps matching TRBD1 (6 bases). This CDR3 region has 16 residues. Per germline, CDR1 LGHNA and CDR2 YSLEER. The V and J ends lost 2 bases and 2 bases respectively, with 13 bases between them. The CDR3 loop reads CASSQQLNRAGNTIYF. The CDR3 DNA is TGCGCCAGCAGCCAACAACTAAACAGGGCTGGAAACACCATATATTTT.

The V and J genes are TRBV7-2 and TRBJ2-1; 7 positions agree with TRBD2. Unmatched junction bases numbered 0, after V lost 4 bases and J lost 0 bases. Germline lookup yields CDR1 SGHTA and CDR2 FQGNSA. The CDR3 is made up of 14 amino acids. CDR3 in amino acids: CASSSGGSYNEQFF. The DNA for the CDR3 is TGTGCCAGCAGCTCGGGGGGCTCCTACAATGAGCAGTTCTTC.

This chain uses TRBV19 with TRBJ2-2; D remains ambiguous. The CDR3 length is 15 residues. V gave up 4 bases and J gave up 4 bases, with 13 bases separating them. CDR1 and CDR2 from the germline V gene are LNHDA and SQIVND (reference sequence). Written as DNA, the CDR3 is TGTGCCAGTAGTAGGAGTTTTTCGGGCACCGGGGAGCTGTTTTTT. It encodes CASSRSFSGTGELFF. Combining the CDR3 with reference TRBV19 and TRBJ2-2 gives the whole variable domain DGGITQSPKYLFRKEGQNVTLSCEQNLNHDAMYWYRQDPGQGLRLIYYSQIVNDFQKGDIAEGYSVSREKKESFPLTVTSAQKNPTAFYLCASSRSFSGTGELFFGEGSRLTVL.

This chain joins TRBV27 and TRBJ2-7; the match to TRBD1 covers 7 bases. CDR3 size: 12 residues. Looked up from germline, CDR1 is MNHEY and CDR2 is SMNVEV (reference sequence). V trimming: 5 bases; J trimming: 6 bases; junction bases outside the gene matches: 4. CDR3: CASSSRGTEQYF. CDR3 coding DNA: TGTGCCAGCAGTAGCAGGGGGACCGAGCAGTACTTC.

The J gene is TRBJ2-7, the V gene TRBV30, with D tentatively TRBD1 (6 bases). Germline-derived CDR1 and CDR2 are GTSNPN and SVGIG (reference sequence). The V end was cut by 7 bases, the J end by 4 bases, with 14 bases between. The CDR3 contains 12 residues. The DNA for the CDR3 is TGTGCCTTTTCTGGACAGTTTTACGAGCAGTACTTC. Encoded protein: CAFSGQFYEQYF.

On this clone itself: The junction differs from germline at one of its ends, possibly a read error. The chain has TRBV7-7 and TRBJ2-5; TRBD1 agrees at 8 bases. CDR3 length: 14 residues. The germline gives CDR1 SSHAT, CDR2 FNYEAQ (reference sequence). DNA of the CDR3: TGTGCTAGCAGCGTCGGGACAGGCTTTGAGACCCAGTACTTC. This gives the protein CASSVGTGFETQYF.

The chain links TRBV6-5 to TRBJ1-1; 7 positions match TRBD1. V was clipped by 6 bases and J by 7 bases; unmatched bases: 8. The CDR3 is 13 residues long. Germline CDR1 and CDR2: MNHEY and SVGAGI. The CDR3 DNA sequence: TGTGCCAGCAGACGCGAGGGGGCTGGTGAAGCTTTCTTT. Its translation is CASRREGAGEAFF.